The clone carrying this T cell receptor beta chain was picked up a small number of times. The V gene lost 7 bases and the J gene lost 6 bases, with 14 bases spanning the gap. The CDR3 is made up of 13 amino acids. Germline values: CDR1 SGHTA, CDR2 FQGNSA. This sample was included in a study of T cells after yellow fever vaccination. A universal primer site and UMIs were added as TCR cDNA was made by 5'RACE template switching. A single record per CDR3 protein comes from TCRdb applying MiXCR to the 5' RACE reads. The repertoire holds over 250,000 distinct CDR3 sequences, with approximately 4% as singletons.

The rearrangement links TRBV7-2 to TRBJ2-3; D gene uncertain. The source material was PBMCs, sampled 5 days after the yellow fever booster vaccination. This TCR derives from a man aged 18 to 35 who received the YFV17D yellow fever vaccine. The CDR3 bases are TGTGCCAGCACCCCCGCAAATCTGGATACGCAGTATTTT. Protein sequence: CASTPANLDTQYF.